The 22 T cell receptor beta chains in this list originate from one sample, sequenced in a study of cytomegalovirus exposure and HLA in healthy donors. PCR involved 60 Vbeta and 13 Jbeta primers. Measured with immunoSEQ multiplex PCR; TCRdb has only the in-frame clones, and not every one. This table holds about 230,000 clones, more than 75% found once. The source material was PBMCs. These receptors were taken from a human donor in good health.

The V and J genes are TRBV30 and TRBJ1-5; perhaps TRBD1 as D (6 bases). This CDR3 has 16 amino acids. The V end was cut by 0 bases, the J end by 7 bases, with 19 bases between. Germline CDR1 is GTSNPN and CDR2 is SVGIG (reference sequence). This chain's CDR3 is CAWSVHIGGGWQPQHF. CDR3 coding DNA: TGTGCCTGGAGTGTACATATTGGGGGGGGCTGGCAGCCCCAGCATTTT.

The chain combines TRBV7-3 with TRBJ2-2; 11 bases match TRBD1. The CDR3 is 16 amino acids. V trimming: 4 bases; J trimming: 7 bases; junction bases outside the gene matches: 8. Germline V gene sequence: CDR1 SGHTA, CDR2 FQGTGA. The CDR3 DNA follows: TGTGCCAGCAGCTACGCGGACAGGGGGCGTAGCGGGGAGCTGTTTTTT. It encodes CASSYADRGRSGELFF.

The chain is built from TRBV7-9 and TRBJ1-1; 8 nucleotides align to TRBD1. Trimming at V came to 4 bases and at J to 2 bases, leaving 6 bases not matched to a gene. The V gene's germline CDR1 is SEHNR and CDR2 FQNEAQ (reference sequence). The CDR3 has 15 residues. Here the CDR3 reads CASSSPGQGNTEAFF. The CDR3 DNA reads TGTGCCAGCAGCTCCCCTGGACAGGGCAACACTGAAGCTTTCTTT. Full variable domain (rest looked up from reference TRBV7-9 and TRBJ1-1): DTGVSQNPRHKITKRGQNVTFRCDPISEHNRLYWYRQTLGQGPEFLTYFQNEAQLEKSRLLSDRFSAERPKGSFSTLEIQRTEQGDSAMYLCASSSPGQGNTEAFFGQGTRLTVV.

V is TRBV7-8 and J is TRBJ2-3; D might be TRBD1 (5 bases). V was cut by 5 bases and J by 3 bases, with 12 bases left in between. The CDR3 runs to 14 residues. Germline V CDR1 and CDR2: SGHVS, FQNEAQ. CDR3 nucleotides: TGTGCCAGCAGCCAGGGCTGGGTAACAGATACGCAGTATTTT. This gives the protein CASSQGWVTDTQYF.

This clone was observed a handful of times. The chain uses TRBV10-3 and TRBJ1-2; 8 nucleotides align to TRBD1. Germline CDR1 and CDR2: ENHRY and SYGVKD. The CDR3 contains 14 residues. Trimming took 3 bases from V and 4 from J; bases not matched to a gene: 4. The CDR3, as DNA: TGTGCCATCAGTGAACAGGGGGGGGGCTATGGCTACACCTTC. Encoded protein: CAISEQGGGYGYTF.

The genes are TRBV2 and TRBJ2-1, with 9 bases that match TRBD1. Trimming removed 7 bases from V and 6 bases from J; junction bases left unmatched: 7. The CDR3 sequence is 14 residues long. Germline CDR1 reads SNHLY; CDR2 reads FYNNEI. The CDR3 DNA reads TGTGCCAGCAATTTACAGGGGGCGTTCAATGAGCAGTTCTTC. This gives the protein CASNLQGAFNEQFF.

This chain links TRBV5-1 with TRBJ2-7; TRBD2 agrees at 8 bases. CDR3 length: 14 amino acids. CDR1 and CDR2 (germline): SGHRS, YFSETQ. The ends lost 0 bases at V and 2 bases at J; junction bases unmatched: 1. The CDR3 protein is CASSLAGGPYEQYF. The CDR3 bases are TGCGCCAGCAGCTTGGCGGGAGGGCCCTACGAGCAGTACTTC. Based on the CDR3 plus reference TRBV5-1 and TRBJ2-7, the full variable domain is KAGVTQTPRYLIKTRGQQVTLSCSPISGHRSVSWYQQTPGQGLQFLFEYFSETQRNKGNFPGRFSGRQFSNSRSEMNVSTLELGDSALYLCASSLAGGPYEQYFGPGTRLTVT.

The chain has TRBV28 and TRBJ2-2; D gene ambiguous. V was cut by 7 bases and J by 3 bases, with 9 bases left in between. This CDR3 is 13 amino acids long. The germline V gene encodes CDR1 MDHEN and CDR2 SYDVKM. The CDR3 DNA reads as TGTGCCAGCACGGTAGATCACACCGGGGAGCTGTTTTTT. It specifies CASTVDHTGELFF.

This sequence joins TRBV7-9 and TRBJ1-2; D is unclear. From germline, CDR1 is SEHNR and CDR2 FQNEAQ (reference sequence). Trimming stripped 1 base from V and 8 bases from J, with 8 bases between. The CDR3 is 12 residues long. CDR3 coding DNA: TGTGCCAGCAGCTTAGAGACGCGGGGCTACACCTTC. Protein sequence: CASSLETRGYTF. The whole variable domain, remainder taken from reference TRBV7-9 and TRBJ1-2, is DTGVSQNPRHKITKRGQNVTFRCDPISEHNRLYWYRQTLGQGPEFLTYFQNEAQLEKSRLLSDRFSAERPKGSFSTLEIQRTEQGDSAMYLCASSLETRGYTFGSGTRLTVV.

This clone appeared a few times. This chain joins TRBV29-1 and TRBJ2-1, with D possibly TRBD2 on 5 matching bases. The CDR3 runs 16 residues. CDR1 SQVTM and CDR2 ANQGSEA come from the germline V gene. V gave up 5 bases and J gave up 0 bases, with 17 bases separating them. The CDR3 bases are TGCAGCGTTCATGAGGCGAGGGCCGGCTCCTACAATGAGCAGTTCTTC. Amino acids: CSVHEARAGSYNEQFF.

The V call is TRBV5-5, the J call TRBJ2-3, with 10 bases fitting TRBD1. V trimming: 6 bases; J trimming: 13 bases; junction bases outside the gene matches: 8. CDR3 length: 12 amino acids. Germline V gives CDR1 SGHKS, CDR2 YYEKEE (reference sequence). CDR3 coding DNA: TGTGCCAGCACCCCGACAGGGGGCGTTGAGTATTTT. Encoded protein: CASTPTGGVEYF.

The chain employs TRBV9 and TRBJ2-5, with 7 nucleotides matching TRBD1. Germline V CDR1 and CDR2: SGDLS, YYNGEE. V trimming: 1 base; J trimming: 3 bases; junction bases outside the gene matches: 6. The CDR3 runs to 15 residues. The CDR3 sequence is CASSVRTGGEETQYF. The DNA of the CDR3 is TGTGCCAGCAGCGTAAGGACAGGAGGAGAAGAGACCCAGTACTTC.

The chain links TRBV5-4 to TRBJ2-3; 8 nucleotides line up with TRBD2. Germline CDR1 and CDR2: SGHNT and YYREEE (reference sequence). The CDR3 is 16 residues long. V lost 3 bases to trimming and J lost 4 bases; unmatched junction nucleotides: 10. The CDR3 is CASSSLSGSEADTQYF. The CDR3 DNA reads as TGTGCCAGCAGCTCTTTAAGCGGGAGTGAAGCAGATACGCAGTATTTT.

Concerning this clone itself: A read error may account for a junction end that differs from germline. The chain uses TRBV10-2 and TRBJ1-2; D is possibly TRBD1 (5 bases). The germline gives CDR1 WSHSY, CDR2 SAAADI. The CDR3 is 12 amino acids. DNA for the CDR3: TGCGCCAGCCTCCTTGACTCCGGGACTGAAGCCTTC. This translates into CASLLDSGTEAF.

The chain carries TRBV9 and TRBJ2-1; 9 nucleotides agree with TRBD2. Germline loops: CDR1 SGDLS, CDR2 YYNGEE. CDR3 size: 15 residues. V shed 0 bases and J 7 bases; nucleotides not matched to a gene: 5. The CDR3 DNA is TGTGCCAGCAGCGTAGCGATAGCGGGAGCAAATGAGCAGTTCTTC. The encoded protein is CASSVAIAGANEQFF.

This clone was seen a handful of times. The chain has TRBV7-6 and TRBJ2-7, with 9 bases identical to TRBD2. J was trimmed by 5 bases and V by 0 bases; bases with no gene match: 5. The germline CDR1 and CDR2 sequences are SGHVS and FNYEAQ. This CDR3 region has 15 residues. The chain's CDR3 is CASSLAAGGPNEQYF. DNA of the CDR3: TGTGCCAGCAGCTTAGCCGCGGGAGGGCCCAACGAGCAGTACTTC.

The rearrangement links TRBV19 to TRBJ2-5; D perhaps matches TRBD1 (7 bases). The CDR3 has 16 residues. The germline V gene has CDR1 LNHDA and CDR2 SQIVND (reference sequence). The germline V and J ends were trimmed by 5 bases and 2 bases, with 18 bases remaining between them. The CDR3: CASSGGTVLVQETQYF. CDR3 DNA sequence: TGTGCCAGTAGTGGGGGGACAGTCTTGGTACAAGAGACCCAGTACTTC.

V is TRBV29-1 and J is TRBJ2-4, with a weak D call TRBD1 (5 bases). Germline CDR1 is SQVTM and CDR2 is ANQGSEA. The CDR3 has 15 amino acids. Trimming shortened V by 7 bases and J by 1 base, and 17 bases separated the two germline ends. CDR3 coding DNA: TGCAGCGCACAGGACGATATATTGGCCAAAAACATTCAGTACTTC. Its protein is CSAQDDILAKNIQYF.

The chain couples TRBV7-2 to TRBJ2-2, with 10 bases identical to TRBD1. Trimming at V came to 5 bases and at J to 6 bases, leaving 3 bases not matched to a gene. This CDR3 is built from 14 residues. The germline V gene encodes CDR1 SGHTA and CDR2 FQGNSA. CDR3 sequence: CASSPGQGAGELFF. DNA for the CDR3: TGTGCCAGCAGCCCTGGACAGGGGGCCGGGGAGCTGTTTTTT.

The chain is built from TRBV7-2 and TRBJ1-2; 7 bases line up with TRBD1. The CDR3 spans 15 residues. CDR1 SGHTA and CDR2 FQGNSA come from the germline V gene. Losses at the gene ends were 1 base for V and 2 bases for J; bases not matched to a gene: 4. This chain's CDR3 is CASSLEDRVNYGYTF. The DNA of the CDR3 is TGTGCCAGCAGCTTAGAAGACAGGGTGAACTATGGCTACACCTTC.

CDR3 bases: TGTGCCAGCACTACAGGGGGTACTGAAGCTTTCTTT. Its translation: CASTTGGTEAFF. The chain links TRBV11-2 to TRBJ1-1; 8 bases line up with TRBD1. The J segment lost 5 bases and the V segment lost 7 bases, leaving 3 bases of the junction unmatched. CDR3 length equals 12 residues. In germline, CDR1 is SGHAT, CDR2 FQNNGV.

This chain connects TRBV5-4 to TRBJ2-3; 11 positions agree with TRBD2. This CDR3 contains 17 residues. Germline-derived CDR1 and CDR2 are SGHNT and YYREEE (reference sequence). Trimming cost V 3 bases and J 0 bases; bases outside gene matches: 6. The CDR3 sequence is CASSSGTSGVSTDTQYF. The CDR3 coding sequence is TGTGCCAGCAGCTCTGGGACTAGCGGAGTTAGCACAGATACGCAGTATTTT.